Each of the 9 T cell receptor beta chains below was sequenced from the same sample in a study of T cell repertoires in cytomegalovirus infection. These receptors lack a known antigen. TCRdb itself ran the reads through MiXCR, one entry per CDR3 protein. The sample consists of approximately 310,000 distinct CDR3 sequences, approximately 25% of them appearing once. The input for sequencing was cultured PBMCs, taken from culture after CMV antigen stimulation. Source of these receptors: a human donor in good health (CMV status not recorded). Some clones in this sample may be carry-over from other donors' samples.

This clonotype was recorded at least ten times. The rearrangement uses TRBV19 and TRBJ1-3; the match to TRBD1 covers 10 bases. Germline V gene lookup returns CDR1 LNHDA and CDR2 SQIVND (reference sequence). V gave up 5 bases and J gave up 7 bases; unmatched junction bases: 11. The CDR3 sequence is 16 residues long. CDR3 amino acids: CASSPLGQGRRNTIYF. CDR3 DNA: TGTGCCAGTAGTCCCCTGGGACAGGGGAGAAGGAACACCATATATTTT.

The chain carries TRBV19 and TRBJ2-1; possibly TRBD2 for D (5 bases). This CDR3 has 13 residues. The V gene lost 6 bases and the J gene lost 9 bases, with 15 bases spanning the gap. CDR1 and CDR2 from the germline V gene are LNHDA and SQIVND (reference sequence). The CDR3 protein is CASSALVGGEQFF. The CDR3 DNA reads as TGTGCCAGTAGCGCACTAGTAGGTGGTGAGCAGTTCTTC.

The chain is built from TRBV19 and TRBJ1-5; possibly TRBD1 for D (5 bases). The germline V gene has CDR1 LNHDA and CDR2 SQIVND (reference sequence). This CDR3 has 18 amino acids. V was pared by 3 bases and J by 2 bases, with 20 bases between. CDR3 bases: TGTGCCAGTAGTATTTTCTCCCCGCAGGGTTGGGGCAATCAGCCCCAGCATTTT. It is translated as CASSIFSPQGWGNQPQHF.

CDR3 amino acids: CASSQEWTSSYEQYF. CDR3 nucleotide sequence: TGCGCCAGCAGCCAAGAGTGGACTAGCTCCTACGAGCAGTACTTC. The chain has TRBV4-1 and TRBJ2-7; TRBD2 matches 7 bases. With 0 bases clipped from V and 0 bases from J, the junction kept 2 bases outside the gene matches. Germline V gives CDR1 MGHRA, CDR2 YSYEKL. This CDR3 is built from 15 residues.

V gene TRBV12-3 or TRBV12-4 combines with J gene TRBJ2-1, with unresolved D. This CDR3 is built from 12 residues. V was clipped by 3 bases and J by 8 bases, with 8 bases between them. CDR3 protein: CASSFRGYEQFF. Here the CDR3 DNA reads TGTGCCAGCAGTTTTCGTGGATATGAGCAGTTCTTC.

This chain joins TRBV5-4 and TRBJ1-1; D ambiguous. CDR1 is SGHNT and CDR2 is YYREEE in the germline V gene (reference sequence). The CDR3 extends over 13 amino acids. The DNA for the CDR3 is TGTGCGATAAGAGCACGGGGGAACACTGAAGCTTTCTTT. Translation gives CAIRARGNTEAFF.

This clonotype was detected a few times. The chain links TRBV9 to TRBJ2-1; tentative D call: TRBD1 (5 bases). Germline V gives CDR1 SGDLS, CDR2 YYNGEE. The CDR3 spans 16 residues. V lost 3 bases and J lost 4, with 17 bases in between. CDR3 in amino acids: CASSAWGNRLYNEQFF. CDR3 bases: TGTGCCAGCAGCGCGTGGGGCAACAGGCTTTACAATGAGCAGTTCTTC.

This clonotype was recorded many times. The rearrangement uses TRBV7-8 and TRBJ2-7; D gene unclear. The CDR3 contains 13 residues. Germline loops: CDR1 SGHVS, CDR2 FQNEAQ. V was clipped by 1 base and J by 4 bases, with 8 bases between them. CDR3 loop: CASSLVMGYEQYV. CDR3 in DNA: TGTGCCAGCAGCTTAGTGATGGGTTACGAGCAGTACGTC.

The chain carries TRBV14 and TRBJ2-3; 8 nucleotides agree with TRBD2. Germline assignment: CDR1 SGHDN and CDR2 FVKESK. The length of the CDR3 is 15 residues. J lost 8 bases, V lost 4 bases, and 11 bases had no gene match. The CDR3 reads CASSLAGIAQSTQYF. In DNA form, the CDR3 reads TGTGCCAGCAGCCTAGCGGGAATAGCACAGAGTACGCAGTATTTT.